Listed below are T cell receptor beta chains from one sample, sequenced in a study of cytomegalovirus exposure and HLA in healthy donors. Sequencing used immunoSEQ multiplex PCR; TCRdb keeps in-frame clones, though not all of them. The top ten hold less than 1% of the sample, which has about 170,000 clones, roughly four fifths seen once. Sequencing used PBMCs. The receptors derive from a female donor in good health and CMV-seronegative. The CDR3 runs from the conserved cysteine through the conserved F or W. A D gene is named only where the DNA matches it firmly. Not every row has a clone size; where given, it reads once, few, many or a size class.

CASSRQMNTEAFF	TGTGCCAGTAGTAGACAGATGAACACTGAAGCTTTCTTT	TRBV19	.	.	TRBJ1-1
CASSDPGSTEAFF	TGTGCCAGCAGTGATCCGGGGAGCACTGAAGCTTTCTTT	TRBV2	.	.	TRBJ1-1
CASSPPQGSAEQYF	TGTGCCAGCAGCCCTCCACAGGGGTCGGCCGAGCAGTACTTC	TRBV28	few	TRBD1	TRBJ2-7
CASGVGANYGYTF	TGTGCCAGCGGAGTAGGGGCGAACTATGGCTACACCTTC	TRBV10-3	few	.	TRBJ1-2
CASSSQTGVTNSPLHF	TGTGCCAGCAGCAGTCAGACAGGGGTTACAAATTCACCCCTCCACTTT	TRBV6-6	.	TRBD1	TRBJ1-6
CASSLAQASAYEQYF	TGTGCCAGCAGCTTAGCGCAAGCGTCTGCCTACGAGCAGTACTTC	TRBV7-6	once	.	TRBJ2-7
CASSLRTSGRNNEQFF	TGCGCCAGCAGCCTTCGGACTAGCGGGAGGAACAATGAGCAGTTCTTC	TRBV4-3	few	TRBD2	TRBJ2-1
CASSAASGPAYEQYF	TGTGCCAGCAGCGCCGCGAGCGGGCCCGCCTACGAGCAGTACTTC	TRBV9	.	.	TRBJ2-7
CASSLEGEGRREQFF	TGTGCCAGCAGCTTAGAGGGGGAGGGCCGGAGGGAGCAGTTCTTC	TRBV7-2	few	.	TRBJ2-1
CAISVSPGELFF	TGTGCCATCAGTGTTAGTCCCGGGGAGCTGTTTTTT	TRBV10-3	few	.	TRBJ2-2
CASSDSSSVTYEQYF	TGTGCCAGCAGTGACTCCTCTAGCGTAACCTACGAGCAGTACTTC	TRBV6-4	.	.	TRBJ2-7
CASSLVGRGGEKLFF	TGTGCCAGCAGCTTGGTGGGGCGGGGCGGTGAAAAACTGTTTTTT	TRBV5-5	few	.	TRBJ1-4